The T cell receptor (beta chain) under discussion was sequenced for a study of PD-1 blockade in classical Hodgkin lymphoma. Time point: cycle 4 day 1 (C4D1), after less than 7 weeks of nivolumab. Relapses following autologous stem cell transplantation were seen in all patients, with brentuximab vedotin exposure varying. It was by magnetic negative selection that CD4+ T cells were purified from thawed PBMCs. The CDR3 sequence is 13 residues long. Looked up from germline, CDR1 is SGHAT and CDR2 is FQNNGV. V was trimmed by 6 bases and J by 5 bases, leaving 14 bases between them. Only in-frame clones appear in the TCRdb table, and some are missing; sequencing was by immunoSEQ multiplex PCR. The sample has tens of thousands of clones; around 86% are singletons.

Sequenced here: CD4+ T cells from blood, sampled before the fourth cycle of nivolumab. This rearrangement joins TRBV11-2 to TRBJ2-7, with D hard to call. This receptor was obtained from a human donor with classical Hodgkin lymphoma. The CDR3 is CASSWAKRDEQYF. The DNA for the CDR3 is TGTGCCAGCAGTTGGGCGAAACGGGACGAGCAGTACTTC.